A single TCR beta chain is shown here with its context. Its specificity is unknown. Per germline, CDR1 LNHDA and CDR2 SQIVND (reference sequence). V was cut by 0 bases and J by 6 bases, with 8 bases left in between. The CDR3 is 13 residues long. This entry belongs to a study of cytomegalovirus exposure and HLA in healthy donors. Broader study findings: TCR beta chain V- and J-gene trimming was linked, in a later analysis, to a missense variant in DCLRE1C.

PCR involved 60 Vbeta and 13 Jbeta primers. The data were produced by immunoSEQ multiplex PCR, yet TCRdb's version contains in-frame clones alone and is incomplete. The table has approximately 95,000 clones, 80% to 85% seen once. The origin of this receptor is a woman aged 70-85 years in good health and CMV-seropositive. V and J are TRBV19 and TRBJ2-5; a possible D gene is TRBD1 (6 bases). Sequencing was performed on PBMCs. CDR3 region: CASSIEGAKTQYF. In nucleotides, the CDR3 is TGTGCCAGTAGTATAGAGGGGGCAAAGACCCAGTACTTC.